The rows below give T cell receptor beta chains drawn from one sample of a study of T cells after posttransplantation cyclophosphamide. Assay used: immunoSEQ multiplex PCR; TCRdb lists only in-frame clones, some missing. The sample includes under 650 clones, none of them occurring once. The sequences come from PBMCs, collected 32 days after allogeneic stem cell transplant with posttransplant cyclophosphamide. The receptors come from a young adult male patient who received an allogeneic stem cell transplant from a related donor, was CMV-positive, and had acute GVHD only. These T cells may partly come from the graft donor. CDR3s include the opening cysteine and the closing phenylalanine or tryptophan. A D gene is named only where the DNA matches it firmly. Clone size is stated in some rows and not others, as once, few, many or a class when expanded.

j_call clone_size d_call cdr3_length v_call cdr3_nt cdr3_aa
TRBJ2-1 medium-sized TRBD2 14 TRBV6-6 TGTGCCAGCAGGAGACTAGCGGCGTACAATGAGCAGTTCTTC CASRRLAAYNEQFF
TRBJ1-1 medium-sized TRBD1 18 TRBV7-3 TGTGCCAGCAGCTTAACGTGGGTTACCGGGACAGGGGCCACTGAAGCTTTCTTT CASSLTWVTGTGATEAFF
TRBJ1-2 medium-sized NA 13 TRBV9 TGTGCCAGCAGCGTAGGAGGGGACTATGGCTACACCTTC CASSVGGDYGYTF
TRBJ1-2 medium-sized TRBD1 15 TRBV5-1 TGCGCCAGCAGCTTGCCACTACAGGGGAACTATGGCTACACCTTC CASSLPLQGNYGYTF
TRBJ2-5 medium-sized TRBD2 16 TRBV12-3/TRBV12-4 TGTGCCAGCAGTTTACGATTAGCGGGGGGTAAAGAGACCCAGTACTTC CASSLRLAGGKETQYF
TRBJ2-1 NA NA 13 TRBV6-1 TGTGCCAGCAGCAACCTTTACACGAATGAGCAGTTCTTC CASSNLYTNEQFF
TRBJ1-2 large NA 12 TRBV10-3 TGTGCCATCAGTGAGGGCAACTATGGCTACACCTTC CAISEGNYGYTF
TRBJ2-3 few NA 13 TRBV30 TGTGCCTGGAGTGGCGGGGGCACAGATACGCAGTATTTT CAWSGGGTDTQYF
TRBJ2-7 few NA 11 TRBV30 TGTGCCTGGAGTGAACAGCTTTATCGGTACTTC CAWSEQLYRYF
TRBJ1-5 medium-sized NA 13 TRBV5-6 TGTGCCAGCAGCTTGGCGGGGAATCAGCCCCAGCATTTT CASSLAGNQPQHF
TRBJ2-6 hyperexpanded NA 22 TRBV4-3 TGCGCCAGCAGCCAAGATCTTATGACGGTGGACAGTTTATTTGCTGGGGCCAACGTCCTGACTTTC CASSQDLMTVDSLFAGANVLTF
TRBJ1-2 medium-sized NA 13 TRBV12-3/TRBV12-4 TGTGCCAGCAGTTTAACAGGGATCTATGGCTACACCTTC CASSLTGIYGYTF
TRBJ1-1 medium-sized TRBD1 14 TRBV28 TGTGCCAGCAGTAGGACAGGGTGGAGCACTGAAGCTTTCTTT CASSRTGWSTEAFF
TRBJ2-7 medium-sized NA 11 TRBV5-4 TGTGCCAGCAGCGCACAGTACGAGCAGTACTTC CASSAQYEQYF
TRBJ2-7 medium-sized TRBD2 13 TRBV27 TGTGCCAGCAGTTCGGGGGGTTCATACGAGCAGTACTTC CASSSGGSYEQYF
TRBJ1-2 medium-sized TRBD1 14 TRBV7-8 TGTGCCAGCAGCCCACCCGACAGGGGACGCGGCTACACCTTC CASSPPDRGRGYTF
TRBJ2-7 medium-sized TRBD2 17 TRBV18 TGTGCCAGCTCCCTAGACCAGAGCGGGAAATACCCCTACGAGCAGTACTTC CASSLDQSGKYPYEQYF
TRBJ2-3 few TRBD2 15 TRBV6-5 TGTGCCAGCAGTCGACTAGCGGGGGGGCTGGATACGCAGTATTTT CASSRLAGGLDTQYF
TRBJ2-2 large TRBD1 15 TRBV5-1 TGCGCCAGCAGGGACAGGGAACTGGACACCGGGGAGCTGTTTTTT CASRDRELDTGELFF
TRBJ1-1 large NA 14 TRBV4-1 TGCGCCAGCAGCCGCGGACTCATGAACACTGAAGCTTTCTTT CASSRGLMNTEAFF
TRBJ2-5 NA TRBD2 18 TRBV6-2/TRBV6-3 TGTGCCAGCACCTTTGGGACTAGCGGGGGGGCCATTAGAGAGACCCAGTACTTC CASTFGTSGGAIRETQYF
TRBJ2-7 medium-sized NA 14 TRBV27 TGTGCCAGCAGTTTGATATGGGGACACTACGAGCAGTACTTC CASSLIWGHYEQYF
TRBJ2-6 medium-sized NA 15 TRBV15 TGTGCCACCAGCAGAGGAATCGGGGGGGCCAACGTCCTGACTTTC CATSRGIGGANVLTF
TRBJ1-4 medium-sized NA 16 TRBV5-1 TGCGCCAGCAGCTTGGGAGGTGGCGCAGGGGTTGAAAAACTGTTTTTT CASSLGGGAGVEKLFF
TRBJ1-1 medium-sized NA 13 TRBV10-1 TGCGCCAGCAGGCAACAGATGAACACTGAAGCTTTCTTT CASRQQMNTEAFF
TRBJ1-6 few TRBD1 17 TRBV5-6 TGTGCCAGCAGCTTGACGTCCGGGACAGGGGGGAATTCACCCCTCCACTTT CASSLTSGTGGNSPLHF
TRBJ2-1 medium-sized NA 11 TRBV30 TGTGCCTGGAGTGTACTCAATGAGCAGTTCTTC CAWSVLNEQFF
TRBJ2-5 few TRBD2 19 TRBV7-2 TGTGCCAGCAGCTTAATCTTGGATAGCGGGGGTACCCTCCAAGAGACCCAGTACTTC CASSLILDSGGTLQETQYF
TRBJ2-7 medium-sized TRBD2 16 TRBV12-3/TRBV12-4 TGTGCCAGCAGTTTAGAGCTAGCGGGGGGGCCCTACGAGCAGTACTTC CASSLELAGGPYEQYF
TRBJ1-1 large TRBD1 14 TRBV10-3 TGTGCCATCAGTCGGGGACAGGTCAACACTGAAGCTTTCTTT CAISRGQVNTEAFF
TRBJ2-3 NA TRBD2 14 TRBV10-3 TGTGCCACCCAGGCGGGGGATGCCACAGATACGCAGTATTTT CATQAGDATDTQYF
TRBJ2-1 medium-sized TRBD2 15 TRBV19 TGTGCCAGTAGTTTTAGCGGGGCACCCTACAATGAGCAGTTCTTC CASSFSGAPYNEQFF
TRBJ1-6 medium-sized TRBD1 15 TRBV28 TGTGCCAGCCAACTGTCAGGGGGCGCTTCGACACCCCTCCACTTT CASQLSGGASTPLHF
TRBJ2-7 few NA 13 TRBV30 TGTGCCTGGAGTGTAGTCTTGGGCGACGAGCAGTACTTC CAWSVVLGDEQYF
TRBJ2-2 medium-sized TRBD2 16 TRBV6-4 TGTGCCAGCAGTGTGGTAGCGGGGGCGAACACCGGGGAGCTGTTTTTT CASSVVAGANTGELFF
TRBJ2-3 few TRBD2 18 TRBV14 TGTGCCAGCAGCCCGGTCCTAGCGGGGGGCCTTAGCACAGATACGCAGTATTTT CASSPVLAGGLSTDTQYF
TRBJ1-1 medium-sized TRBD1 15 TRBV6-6 TGTGCCAGCAGTTACTCCGGACAGGGAAAGACTGAAGCTTTCTTT CASSYSGQGKTEAFF
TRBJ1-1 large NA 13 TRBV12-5 TGTGCTAGTGGTTCGGGACAGAACACTGAAGCTTTCTTT CASGSGQNTEAFF